The present TCR beta chain was sequenced within a study of blood T cell repertoires in COVID-19. Overall study context: Acute-phase and convalescent COVID-19 samples originated in the United States, Italy and Spain.

Cohorts were assigned according to the clinical history that participants reported. In the original analysis: Nucleated cell counts were estimated from reference gene primer amplification. Assay: immunoSEQ multiplex PCR; the TCRdb copy retains only in-frame clones and omits some. The V and J calls and clone size come from that table; D and trimming were worked out from the DNA. The sample has 300,000 to 400,000 clones, roughly 87% seen once; the top ten hold about 0.93%. The CDR3 covers 13 residues. V lost 11 bases and J lost 3; bases outside the gene matches: 9. CDR1 and CDR2 from the germline V gene are WSHSY and SAAADI.

The J gene is TRBJ1-2, the V gene TRBV10-2, with TRBD1 matching over 7 bases. This TCR was recovered from a woman aged 25 to 45 who had recovered from COVID-19. The sample taken for sequencing was PBMCs or T cells enriched from blood (not recorded which). CDR3 nucleotides: TGCGCCTCAAATCCCGGGACAGACTATGGCTACACCTTC. Translation gives CASNPGTDYGYTF.